One sample yielded the 4 T cell receptor beta chains listed below, sequenced in a study of blood T cells in healthy people across ages. Sample-barcoded 5' priming and a J-beta primer mix drove a second PCR of about 7 to 12 cycles. TCRdb ran MiXCR on the 5' RACE reads and lists one entry per CDR3 protein. The profile shows approximately 800,000 distinct CDR3 sequences, 20% to 25% of them singletons. These records were also assigned to another study, of T cells of mothers and their children.

Source material: blood. These receptors were obtained from a boy younger than 18 in good health.

The gene calls are TRBV11-2 and TRBJ1-1; the D is unclear. The CDR3 is 16 residues long. V was pared by 3 bases and J by 3 bases, with 17 bases between. From germline, CDR1 is SGHAT and CDR2 FQNNGV. CDR3 bases: TGTGCCAGCAGCTTGGGATTGCGATCTAAGGACACTGAAGCTTTCTTT. As protein: CASSLGLRSKDTEAFF.

As for this clonotype: Germline is not matched at one junction end, which may reflect a read error. The V gene is TRBV7-7, the J gene TRBJ2-2, with D possibly matching TRBD1 (5 bases). The CDR3 consists of 15 residues. Germline V gives CDR1 SSHAT, CDR2 FNYEAQ (reference sequence). CDR3 loop: CASSLEGRDTGELFF. In DNA, the CDR3 is TGTGCTAGCAGCTTAGAAGGCAGGGACACCGGGGAGCTGTTTTTT.

The chain joins TRBV5-1 to TRBJ2-2; possible D gene TRBD1, 6 bases. The V end was cut by 5 bases, the J end by 5 bases, with 10 bases between. CDR3 size: 13 residues. Germline CDR1 reads SGHRS; CDR2 reads YFSETQ. This chain's CDR3 is CASRTGQTGELFF. The DNA for the CDR3 is TGCGCCAGCAGAACAGGGCAAACCGGGGAGCTGTTTTTT.

V gene TRBV29-1 combines with J gene TRBJ1-3; no firm D call. The CDR3 consists of 14 residues. Germline-derived CDR1 and CDR2 are SQVTM and ANQGSEA. Trimming took off 2 bases at V and 0 bases at J, with 8 bases between the two ends. CDR3 in amino acids: CSVEFRDSGNTIYF. The CDR3, as DNA: TGCAGCGTTGAATTCCGGGACTCTGGAAACACCATATATTTT. The variable domain in full, with the rest retrieved from reference TRBV29-1 and TRBJ1-3, is SAVISQKPSRDICQRGTSLTIQCQVDSQVTMMFWYRQQPGQSLTLIATANQGSEATYESGFVIDKFPISRPNLTFSTLTVSNMSPEDSSIYLCSVEFRDSGNTIYFGEGSWLTVV.